Listed below are T cell receptor beta chains from one sample, sequenced in a study of T-cell memory formation after mild COVID-19. A single record per CDR3 protein comes from TCRdb applying MiXCR to the 5' RACE reads. The sample yields around 250,000 distinct CDR3 sequences, 16% seen once. The specimen was PBMCs or a T cell subset sorted from them (not recorded which). These receptors all stem from a man between 18 and 29 years old who had mild COVID-19 (a few samples of this study predate the infection). Cell type and time point are not known. The conserved cysteine and the conserved F or W are not part of the CDR3 here. The order of the fields is CDR3 protein, CDR3 length, V gene, J gene.

ASSWTGGNEQF	11	TRBV7-9	TRBJ2-1
ASSSQGADTGELF	13	TRBV7-9	TRBJ2-2
SARDQSGGANEQF	13	TRBV20-1	TRBJ2-1
ARSLARLANEQF	12	TRBV7-2	TRBJ2-1
ASSYGRIGNTIY	12	TRBV13	TRBJ1-3
ASNSGGGEKLF	11	TRBV9	TRBJ1-4
ASSEVGEKLF	10	TRBV6-1	TRBJ1-4
SARDRASGGADTQY	14	TRBV20-1	TRBJ2-3
ASSSADTEAF	10	TRBV7-9	TRBJ1-1
ASSYGQVWH	9	TRBV6-2/TRBV6-3	TRBJ1-5
ASSQDLATQY	10	TRBV3-1	TRBJ2-3
ARPGGGPYQETQY	13	TRBV6-2/TRBV6-3	TRBJ2-5
AWSLGLAGGLDTQY	14	TRBV30	TRBJ2-3
ATAIQGMGTDTQY	13	TRBV5-1	TRBJ2-3
ASSPLNPGANTEAF	14	TRBV21-1	TRBJ1-1
ASSYSFGKNGYT	12	TRBV6-5	TRBJ1-2
ASSLQGPTEAF	11	TRBV7-2	TRBJ1-1
ASSDSGQENIQY	12	TRBV5-1	TRBJ2-4
ASSPWSGDHNEQF	13	TRBV7-6	TRBJ2-1
ASSEAPGQGAWETQY	15	TRBV25-1	TRBJ2-5
ASSSPGQWDPTEAF	14	TRBV7-9	TRBJ1-1
AISDRLAGDSYEQY	14	TRBV10-3	TRBJ2-7
SARRSPGTEAF	11	TRBV20-1	TRBJ1-1
AISEGQVEQF	10	TRBV10-3	TRBJ2-1
ASSQGTPGASAQY	13	TRBV5-6	TRBJ2-5
ASTRAGRGSGANVLT	15	TRBV6-2/TRBV6-3	TRBJ2-6
ASSLRRGGTDTQY	13	TRBV7-9	TRBJ2-3
ATSDRSGGELF	11	TRBV15	TRBJ2-2
ASSLRLAGDQETQY	14	TRBV9	TRBJ2-5
ASSLAEMGSTGELF	14	TRBV5-1	TRBJ2-2
ASSPGRLTTYEQY	13	TRBV7-8	TRBJ2-7
ASSYRQGYEKLF	12	TRBV6-5	TRBJ1-4
ASSLRGSGGHYEQY	14	TRBV7-2	TRBJ2-7
ATSDQLAGRYNEQF	14	TRBV24-1	TRBJ2-1
ASSWGQGLSYNSPLH	15	TRBV6-5	TRBJ1-6
ASSEGGAQSDTQY	13	TRBV9	TRBJ2-3
ASSLLRPLHEKLF	13	TRBV4-1	TRBJ1-4
ASTRRVERTEAF	12	TRBV7-9	TRBJ1-1
ASSSPPGNTIY	11	TRBV7-9	TRBJ1-3
ASSLYRGVETQY	12	TRBV5-1	TRBJ2-5
ATSREVGTANSPLH	14	TRBV15	TRBJ1-6
ASTKTSGGRTDTQY	14	TRBV5-4	TRBJ2-3
ASSPNRQGVNGELF	14	TRBV9	TRBJ2-2
ASSQSGTASTDTQY	14	TRBV4-3	TRBJ2-3
ASSLGARGRTGELF	14	TRBV7-2	TRBJ2-2
ASSLGQGALPT	11	TRBV4-3	TRBJ1-2
ASSRSGTEENGYT	13	TRBV4-1	TRBJ1-2
ASSSLGNPLADTQY	14	TRBV7-9	TRBJ2-3
ASSYSIVSPLH	11	TRBV6-5	TRBJ1-6
ASSSTGAGGTEAF	13	TRBV7-8	TRBJ1-1
ASRLGVSRTDTQY	13	TRBV6-2/TRBV6-3	TRBJ2-3
ASSFWSQSGKTQY	13	TRBV5-1	TRBJ2-5
ASSLVNIQY	9	TRBV7-9	TRBJ2-4
ASTPLSKNIQY	11	TRBV7-9	TRBJ2-4
ASSFLSYNEQF	11	TRBV28	TRBJ2-1
ASSGAGELF	9	TRBV5-1	TRBJ2-2
ATSSQGAREQF	11	TRBV24-1	TRBJ2-1
ASSRSGGQDTQY	12	TRBV5-1	TRBJ2-3
ATSSPGDQPQH	11	TRBV15	TRBJ1-5
ASSSAPTGTGELF	13	TRBV7-6	TRBJ2-2